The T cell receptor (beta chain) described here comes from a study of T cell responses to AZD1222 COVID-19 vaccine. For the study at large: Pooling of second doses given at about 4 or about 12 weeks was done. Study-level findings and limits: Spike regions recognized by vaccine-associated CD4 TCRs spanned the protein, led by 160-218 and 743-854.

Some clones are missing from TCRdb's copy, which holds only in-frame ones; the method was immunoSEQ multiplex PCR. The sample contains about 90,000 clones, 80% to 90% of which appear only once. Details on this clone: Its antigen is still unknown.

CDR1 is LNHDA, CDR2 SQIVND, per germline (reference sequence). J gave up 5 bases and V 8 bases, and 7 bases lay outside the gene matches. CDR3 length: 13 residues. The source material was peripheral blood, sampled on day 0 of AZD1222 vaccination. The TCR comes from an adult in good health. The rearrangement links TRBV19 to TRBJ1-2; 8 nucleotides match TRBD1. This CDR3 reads CASHDGDRYGYTF. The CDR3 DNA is TGTGCCAGTCATGACGGGGACAGGTATGGCTACACCTTC.